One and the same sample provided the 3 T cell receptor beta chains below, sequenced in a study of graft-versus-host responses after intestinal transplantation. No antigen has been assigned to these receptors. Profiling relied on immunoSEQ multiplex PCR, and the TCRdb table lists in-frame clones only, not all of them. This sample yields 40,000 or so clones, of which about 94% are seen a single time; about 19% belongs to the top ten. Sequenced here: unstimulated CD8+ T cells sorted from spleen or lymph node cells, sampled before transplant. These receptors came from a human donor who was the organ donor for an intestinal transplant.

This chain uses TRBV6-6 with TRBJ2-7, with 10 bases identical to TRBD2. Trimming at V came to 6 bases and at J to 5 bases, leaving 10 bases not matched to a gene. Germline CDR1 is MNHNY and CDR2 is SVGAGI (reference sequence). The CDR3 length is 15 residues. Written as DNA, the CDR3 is TGTGCCAGCAGCCTAAACGGGCTAGCGGGAGACGAGCAGTACTTC. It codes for CASSLNGLAGDEQYF.

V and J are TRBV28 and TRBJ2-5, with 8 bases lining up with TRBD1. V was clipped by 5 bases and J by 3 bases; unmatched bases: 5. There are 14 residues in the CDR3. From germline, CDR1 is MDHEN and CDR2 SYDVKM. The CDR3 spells CASSLDRGKETQYF. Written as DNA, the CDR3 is TGTGCCAGCAGTCTTGACAGGGGTAAAGAGACCCAGTACTTC.

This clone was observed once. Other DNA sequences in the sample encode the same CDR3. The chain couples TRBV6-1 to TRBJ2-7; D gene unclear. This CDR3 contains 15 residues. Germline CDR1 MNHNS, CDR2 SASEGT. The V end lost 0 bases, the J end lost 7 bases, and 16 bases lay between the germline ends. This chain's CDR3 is CASSEAPLGSREQYF. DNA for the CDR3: TGTGCCAGCAGTGAAGCTCCCCTAGGGTCGAGGGAGCAGTACTTC.